These 23 T cell receptor beta chains came from one sample sequenced in a study of T cell changes during pregnancy in multiple sclerosis. Profiled with immunoSEQ multiplex PCR; TCRdb holds only in-frame clones, not every one. The table lists 50,000 or so clones, 93% of them singletons, with 1.5% to 2% in the top ten. The starting material was peripheral blood, obtained in the second trimester of pregnancy. These receptors were obtained from a female donor with multiple sclerosis, enrolled in a pregnancy study.

The genes are TRBV4-1 and TRBJ2-5; a possible D gene is TRBD2 (5 bases). Trimming stripped 1 base from V and 5 bases from J, with 14 bases between. The CDR3 sequence is 15 residues long. Germline-derived CDR1 and CDR2 are MGHRA and YSYEKL. The CDR3 sequence is CASSQGVAGGETQYF. As DNA, the CDR3 is TGCGCCAGCAGCCAAGGGGTCGCGGGTGGGGAGACCCAGTACTTC.

V usage is TRBV11-2 and J usage is TRBJ2-2, with TRBD1 matching 10 bases. Trimming removed 3 bases from V and 4 bases from J; junction bases left unmatched: 5. This CDR3 spans 16 amino acids. CDR1 and CDR2 (germline): SGHAT, FQNNGV. CDR3 amino acids: CASSFTRTGGTGELFF. CDR3 DNA sequence: TGTGCCAGCAGCTTTACCCGGACAGGGGGCACCGGGGAGCTGTTTTTT.

The chain links TRBV5-4 to TRBJ2-3; 7 positions agree with TRBD1. CDR1 and CDR2 from the germline V gene are SGHNT and YYREEE (reference sequence). Trimming cost V 4 bases and J 2 bases; bases outside gene matches: 10. This CDR3 is 16 amino acids long. The chain's CDR3 is CASSANGQVFTDTQYF. The DNA for the CDR3 is TGTGCCAGCAGCGCAAACGGACAGGTGTTCACAGATACGCAGTATTTT.

In DNA, the CDR3 is TGTGCCAGCAGCCAAGAAAAGGGGAATAACTATGGCTACACCTTC. Its translation: CASSQEKGNNYGYTF. The chain is built from TRBV4-2 and TRBJ1-2; D perhaps matches TRBD1 (5 bases). The ends were cut back, 0 bases at V and 1 base at J, with 9 bases in the middle. The CDR3 loop spans 15 amino acids. The germline gives CDR1 LGHNA, CDR2 YNFKEQ.

V gene TRBV6-5 combines with J gene TRBJ1-5, with D hard to call. The CDR3 extends over 13 amino acids. Trimming stripped 5 bases from V and 2 bases from J, with 7 bases between. The germline V gene has CDR1 MNHEY and CDR2 SVGAGI. The CDR3 DNA reads TGTGCCAGCAGTGTATCTGGCAATCAGCCCCAGCATTTT. Its translation is CASSVSGNQPQHF.

The chain has TRBV11-2 and TRBJ2-1, with 14 bases aligning to TRBD2. The V segment lost 4 bases and the J segment 1 base; nucleotides outside the gene matches: 6. The CDR3 is 18 amino acids. The V gene's germline CDR1 is SGHAT and CDR2 FQNNGV. The DNA of the CDR3 is TGTGCCAGCAGCTCGGGACTAGCGGGAGTGCGATCCTACAATGAGCAGTTCTTC. This encodes CASSSGLAGVRSYNEQFF.

The chain is built from TRBV7-9 and TRBJ2-7, with D possibly matching TRBD2 (6 bases). Trimming left V 5 bases short and J 0 bases short, with 14 bases between. Looked up from germline, CDR1 is SEHNR and CDR2 is FQNEAQ (reference sequence). The CDR3 loop spans 15 amino acids. CDR3 residues: CASSPPGLSSYEQYF. The CDR3 coding sequence is TGTGCCAGCAGCCCACCGGGACTCAGCTCCTACGAGCAGTACTTC. Full variable domain (outside the CDR3, taken from reference TRBV7-9 and TRBJ2-7): DTGVSQNPRHKITKRGQNVTFRCDPISEHNRLYWYRQTLGQGPEFLTYFQNEAQLEKSRLLSDRFSAERPKGSFSTLEIQRTEQGDSAMYLCASSPPGLSSYEQYFGPGTRLTVT.

J is TRBJ2-2 and V is TRBV7-2; the D is unclear. With 2 bases removed from V and 0 bases from J, the gap between germline ends came to 10 bases. This CDR3 region has 16 residues. From germline, CDR1 is SGHTA and CDR2 FQGNSA. CDR3 DNA sequence: TGTGCCAGCAGCTTAAATGGCAGGTCGAACACCGGGGAGCTGTTTTTT. Translated, it gives CASSLNGRSNTGELFF.

The J gene is TRBJ1-4, the V gene TRBV27; 9 bases line up with TRBD1. CDR1 is MNHEY and CDR2 is SMNVEV in the germline V gene (reference sequence). The CDR3 contains 15 residues. Losses at the gene ends were 6 bases for V and 7 bases for J; bases not matched to a gene: 9. Here the CDR3 reads CASSETQGALEKLFF. Written as DNA, the CDR3 is TGTGCCAGCAGCGAAACACAGGGGGCGCTTGAAAAACTGTTTTTT.

The chain carries TRBV2 and TRBJ1-1; 8 nucleotides agree with TRBD1. The CDR3 runs 15 residues. V trimming: 4 bases; J trimming: 0 bases; junction bases outside the gene matches: 4. Germline V gene sequence: CDR1 SNHLY, CDR2 FYNNEI. The DNA of the CDR3 is TGTGCCAGCAGTGGACAGGGGCCTATGAACACTGAAGCTTTCTTT. Translating gives CASSGQGPMNTEAFF.

The CDR3 coding sequence is TGTGCCAGCAGTAAGACAGGGATCAATCAGCCCCAGCATTTT. This gives the protein CASSKTGINQPQHF. The J gene is TRBJ1-5, the V gene TRBV6-6; TRBD1 aligns across 7 bases. V dropped 5 bases and J dropped 3; count of bases not matched to a gene: 4. CDR1 is MNHNY and CDR2 is SVGAGI in the germline V gene (reference sequence). The CDR3 runs to 14 residues.

This chain links TRBV7-9 with TRBJ2-5; TRBD2 matches 14 bases. Germline CDR1 is SEHNR and CDR2 is FQNEAQ (reference sequence). The V gene end was trimmed by 6 bases and the J gene end by 5 bases; junction bases not matched to a gene: 11. The CDR3 is 17 amino acids. The CDR3 coding sequence is TGTGCCAGCAGGCCCGGGACTAGCGGGAGCCGGCTCGAGACCCAGTACTTC. Amino acids: CASRPGTSGSRLETQYF. The full variable domain, its missing parts supplied by reference TRBV7-9 and TRBJ2-5, is DTGVSQNPRHKITKRGQNVTFRCDPISEHNRLYWYRQTLGQGPEFLTYFQNEAQLEKSRLLSDRFSAERPKGSFSTLEIQRTEQGDSAMYLCASRPGTSGSRLETQYFGPGTRLLVL.

The chain joins TRBV5-4 to TRBJ2-7, with D perhaps matching TRBD2 (6 bases). This CDR3 comprises 14 residues. The V end was cut by 4 bases, the J end by 2 bases, with 13 bases between. Germline CDR1 SGHNT, CDR2 YYREEE (reference sequence). The CDR3 here is CASSLERVAYEQYF. CDR3 DNA: TGTGCCAGCAGCCTGGAGCGGGTTGCCTACGAGCAGTACTTC.

The chain joins TRBV7-2 to TRBJ1-1; 7 bases match TRBD1. Germline-derived CDR1 and CDR2 are SGHTA and FQGNSA. CDR3 length equals 14 residues. The V segment lost 3 bases and the J segment 6 bases; nucleotides outside the gene matches: 7. The CDR3: CASSFRTGRAEAFF. The CDR3 DNA reads as TGTGCCAGCAGCTTTCGGACAGGTCGGGCTGAAGCTTTCTTT.

CDR3 sequence: CAIRGQGENEQFF. DNA for the CDR3: TGTGCCATCAGAGGACAGGGTGAAAATGAGCAGTTCTTC. The V gene is TRBV10-3, the J gene TRBJ2-1, with TRBD1 identical over 8 bases. This CDR3 is built from 13 residues. V shed 6 bases and J 7 bases; nucleotides not matched to a gene: 5. Germline V lookup: CDR1 ENHRY, CDR2 SYGVKD.

This chain uses TRBV9 with TRBJ2-7; perhaps TRBD2 as D (6 bases). Trimming stripped 1 base from V and 2 bases from J, with 13 bases between. The CDR3 runs 15 residues. Germline V gives CDR1 SGDLS, CDR2 YYNGEE. The CDR3 nucleotides are TGTGCCAGCAGCGTAAATAGCGGAACCACCTACGAGCAGTACTTC. As protein: CASSVNSGTTYEQYF.

The chain carries TRBV6-5 and TRBJ2-2; TRBD2 agrees at 13 bases. Germline V lookup: CDR1 MNHEY, CDR2 SVGAGI. J was trimmed by 8 bases and V by 5 bases; bases with no gene match: 5. CDR3 length: 15 amino acids. The CDR3, as DNA: TGTGCCAGCAGTCGGACTAGCGGGAGTGCGGGGGAGCTGTTTTTT. It is translated as CASSRTSGSAGELFF.

CDR3 protein: CSVLSGSYEQYF. CDR3 nucleotides: TGCAGCGTTCTTAGTGGCTCCTACGAGCAGTACTTC. The genes are TRBV29-1 and TRBJ2-7; D unresolved. CDR1 and CDR2 from the germline V gene are SQVTM and ANQGSEA. CDR3 length: 12 residues. The V end lost 5 bases, the J end lost 0 bases, and 8 bases lay between the germline ends.

This clone was detected only once. The chain is built from TRBV28 and TRBJ2-1; TRBD2 aligns across 13 bases. V trimming: 6 bases; J trimming: 5 bases; junction bases outside the gene matches: 4. The CDR3 is 15 residues long. Germline CDR1 is MDHEN and CDR2 is SYDVKM. The CDR3 here is CASRGGTSGNNEQFF. The DNA of the CDR3 is TGTGCCAGCAGAGGAGGGACTAGCGGGAACAATGAGCAGTTCTTC. The entire variable domain, with the rest obtained from reference TRBV28 and TRBJ2-1, is as follows: DVKVTQSSRYLVKRTGEKVFLECVQDMDHENMFWYRQDPGLGLRLIYFSYDVKMKEKGDIPEGYSVSREKKERFSLILESASTNQTSMYLCASRGGTSGNNEQFFGPGTRLTVL.

V is TRBV9 and J is TRBJ2-7; tentative D call: TRBD1 (6 bases). The CDR3 runs 14 residues. Germline V gene data show CDR1 as SGDLS and CDR2 as YYNGEE. Between the trimmed V and J ends, which lost 4 bases and 2 bases, there was a span of 13 bases. Here the CDR3 reads CASSRTGTTYEQYF. CDR3 DNA sequence: TGTGCCAGCAGCCGAACCGGGACAACCTACGAGCAGTACTTC.

The CDR3 loop is CASSSPGAPPGNTEAFF. In DNA form, the CDR3 reads TGTGCCAGCAGCTCGCCAGGTGCGCCACCGGGAAACACTGAAGCTTTCTTT. This chain joins TRBV5-6 and TRBJ1-1, with D unclear. Trimming cost V 3 bases and J 2 bases, with 20 bases left between them. The CDR3 runs to 17 residues. The germline V gene encodes CDR1 SGHDT and CDR2 YYEEEE. Variable domain in full (rest from reference TRBV5-6 and TRBJ1-1): DAGVTQSPTHLIKTRGQQVTLRCSPKSGHDTVSWYQQALGQGPQFIFQYYEEEERQRGNFPDRFSGHQFPNYSSELNVNALLLGDSALYLCASSSPGAPPGNTEAFFGQGTRLTVV.

The chain links TRBV11-3 to TRBJ2-1, with 11 nucleotides matching TRBD2. J lost 6 bases, V lost 1 base, and 8 bases had no gene match. This CDR3 is 17 amino acids long. The germline gives CDR1 SGHNT, CDR2 YENEEA. CDR3 sequence reads: CASSLVSLAGGFNEQFF. The CDR3 DNA follows: TGTGCCAGCAGCTTAGTTTCGCTAGCGGGAGGTTTCAATGAGCAGTTCTTC. Together with reference TRBV11-3 and TRBJ2-1, the CDR3 gives the full variable domain: EAGVVQSPRYKIIEKKQPVAFWCNPISGHNTLYWYLQNLGQGPELLIRYENEEAVDDSQLPKDRFSAERLKGVDSTLKIQPAELGDSAVYLCASSLVSLAGGFNEQFFGPGTRLTVL.

Sample share makes this clone medium-sized (0.01 to 0.1%). The chain employs TRBV6-4 and TRBJ2-1; TRBD2 agrees at 16 bases. The CDR3 consists of 16 residues. The junction had 9 bases not matched to a gene; V was cut back by 6 bases and J by 10 bases. The germline V gene encodes CDR1 MRHNA and CDR2 SNTAGT. The DNA of the CDR3 is TGTGCCAGCAGCGCCGGGACTAGCGGGGGGGCAGGGGAGCAGTTCTTC. It yields the protein CASSAGTSGGAGEQFF.